Reported below is one T cell receptor (beta chain). Its target is unknown. This sample was included in a study of cytomegalovirus exposure and HLA in healthy donors. PCR employed 60 Vbeta and 13 Jbeta primers. Generated by immunoSEQ multiplex PCR, the TCRdb table keeps only in-frame clones and is missing some. The sample carries roughly 190,000 clones, approximately 75% recorded once. Participants comprised healthy donors of bone marrow. Overall study results and limits: There were approximately 150 TCR beta chains listed as cytomegalovirus-associated. Presence/absence analyses assumed roughly uniform sequencing depth across donors, which may not hold.

This CDR3 has 15 amino acids. Germline CDR1 MGHRA, CDR2 YSYEKL. Trimming removed 5 bases at V and 0 bases at J, with 13 bases between. The sample consisted of PBMCs. The source is a man aged 25 to 45 in good health and CMV-seropositive. The J gene is TRBJ1-2, the V gene TRBV4-1; D perhaps matches TRBD1 (6 bases). CDR3 residues: CASSRTALTNYGYTF. CDR3 coding DNA: TGCGCCAGCAGCAGGACAGCGTTAACTAACTATGGCTACACCTTC.